A single sample is the source of the 32 T cell receptor beta chains below, sequenced in a study of PD-L1 blockade in urothelial cancer (dated by TCRdb to about 2017). The library was obtained by the immunoSEQ multiplex PCR assay. TCRdb took this table from immuneACCESS and kept in-frame rearrangements with V and J called. Such tables lack part of the clones; where checked against another copy, unresolved V genes explain under half of the gap, and the rest is unexplained. The sample includes around 71,000 clones, with about 85% observed a single time. About 6.2% of the sample lies in the top ten. The time point label on this specimen signifies: pretreatment peripheral blood. The source material was PBMCs, sampled around atezolizumab (anti-PD-L1) treatment. The receptor set was obtained from a man in his forties with urothelial cancer.

This clone was picked up a small number of times. The CDR3 reads CASSTRTSGTDTQYF. In nucleotides, the CDR3 is TGTGCCAGCAGTACCCGGACTAGCGGCACAGATACGCAGTATTTT. The V and J genes are TRBV6-5 and TRBJ2-3; 9 positions agree with TRBD2. This CDR3 spans 15 amino acids. With V trimmed by 5 bases and J by 1 base, 4 bases remained unmatched. Germline V CDR1 and CDR2: MNHEY, SVGAGI.

J is TRBJ1-1 and V is TRBV29-1; no firm D call. There are 11 residues in the CDR3. From germline, CDR1 is SQVTM and CDR2 ANQGSEA. V gave up 1 base and J gave up 11 bases, with 11 bases separating them. The CDR3, as DNA: TGCAGCGTTGAAGGCCTCGAGGTTGCTTTCTTT. It is translated as CSVEGLEVAFF.

CDR3 in DNA: TGTGCCAGCAGCTTAACTAGCGGGAGCGGCACCGGGGAGCTGTTTTTT. Translation gives CASSLTSGSGTGELFF. The V gene is TRBV7-3, the J gene TRBJ2-2, with 9 bases that match TRBD2. Germline V CDR1 and CDR2: SGHTA, FQGTGA. CDR3 length equals 16 residues. The J segment lost 4 bases and the V segment lost 0 bases, leaving 3 bases of the junction unmatched.

The genes are TRBV7-2 and TRBJ2-3; tentatively, D is TRBD1 (5 bases). Germline V lookup: CDR1 SGHTA, CDR2 FQGNSA. V lost 5 bases, J lost 7 bases, and 10 bases lay in between. There are 12 residues in the CDR3. CDR3 loop: CASSLHRNTQYF. CDR3 DNA sequence: TGTGCCAGCAGCCTCCACAGGAATACGCAGTATTTT.

V is TRBV7-2 and J is TRBJ1-2; 7 bases are a match to TRBD1. This CDR3 has 14 residues. The germline gives CDR1 SGHTA, CDR2 FQGNSA. V lost 2 bases and J lost 1; bases outside the gene matches: 1. The chain's CDR3 is CASSLRQGNYGYTF. CDR3 in DNA: TGTGCCAGCAGCTTACGACAGGGTAACTATGGCTACACCTTC. Supplemented by reference TRBV7-2 and TRBJ1-2, the full variable domain reads GAGVSQSPSNKVTEKGKDVELRCDPISGHTALYWYRQSLGQGLEFLIYFQGNSAPDKSGLPSDRFSAERTGGSVSTLTIQRTQQEDSAVYLCASSLRQGNYGYTFGSGTRLTVV.

V is TRBV18 and J is TRBJ2-1, with 9 bases identical to TRBD2. Germline assignment: CDR1 KGHSH and CDR2 LQKENI. The CDR3 covers 18 residues. With 2 bases clipped from V and 0 bases from J, the junction kept 8 bases outside the gene matches. The CDR3 sequence is CASSPLVSSGTSYNEQFF. CDR3 coding DNA: TGTGCCAGCTCACCATTGGTCTCTAGCGGGACCTCCTACAATGAGCAGTTCTTC.

This rearrangement joins TRBV15 to TRBJ2-1, with TRBD1 matching 7 bases. J lost 4 bases, V lost 5 bases, and 11 bases had no gene match. Looked up from germline, CDR1 is LNHNV and CDR2 is YYDKDF (reference sequence). The CDR3 totals 16 residues. The CDR3 nucleotides are TGTGCCACCAGCCTGTCCCGGGACAGTGGGTACAATGAGCAGTTCTTC. It is translated as CATSLSRDSGYNEQFF.

This clone was recorded only once. This chain uses TRBV4-2 with TRBJ2-1; a weak D match, TRBD1 (5 bases). Germline-derived CDR1 and CDR2 are LGHNA and YNFKEQ. Trimming removed 4 bases at V and 5 bases at J, with 15 bases between. The CDR3 is made up of 15 amino acids. The CDR3 protein is CASSLNRGRDNEQFF. In nucleotides, the CDR3 is TGTGCCAGCAGCCTTAATAGGGGAAGGGACAATGAGCAGTTCTTC.

The chain is built from TRBV5-1 and TRBJ2-2; perhaps TRBD1 as D (5 bases). Trimming stripped 4 bases from V and 2 bases from J, with 12 bases between. The CDR3 consists of 15 residues. Germline V gene lookup returns CDR1 SGHRS and CDR2 YFSETQ. CDR3 nucleotide sequence: TGCGCCAGCAGCCGCCTCGACAGAAACACCGGGGAGCTGTTTTTT. This translates into CASSRLDRNTGELFF.

J is TRBJ1-4 and V is TRBV7-9; weak D call: TRBD1 (5 bases). Germline CDR1 SEHNR, CDR2 FQNEAQ (reference sequence). The V end was cut by 5 bases, the J end by 7 bases, with 17 bases between. This CDR3 region has 15 residues. The CDR3 bases are TGTGCCAGCAGCCAAATAGGGGTCCAGGGTGAAAAACTGTTTTTT. It is translated as CASSQIGVQGEKLFF.

The chain links TRBV7-9 to TRBJ1-2, with 7 bases identical to TRBD1. The germline V gene encodes CDR1 SEHNR and CDR2 FQNEAQ (reference sequence). V lost 6 bases and J lost 8; bases outside the gene matches: 9. The CDR3 sequence is 13 residues long. The CDR3 loop reads CASSLGTAQGYTF. In nucleotides, the CDR3 is TGTGCCAGCAGTCTCGGGACAGCCCAAGGCTACACCTTC.

This chain links TRBV10-3 with TRBJ1-1, with 9 bases matching TRBD1. The germline V gene encodes CDR1 ENHRY and CDR2 SYGVKD. The length of the CDR3 is 17 residues. J lost 6 bases, V lost 4 bases, and 15 bases had no gene match. Here the CDR3 reads CAISGPGQGGPGAEAFF. As DNA, the CDR3 is TGTGCCATCAGTGGGCCGGGACAGGGAGGGCCCGGGGCTGAAGCTTTCTTT.

This clone was detected once. The V and J genes are TRBV29-1 and TRBJ1-1; D is unclear. Trimming stripped 8 bases from V and 5 bases from J, with 18 bases between. The CDR3 extends over 13 amino acids. Germline V gene sequence: CDR1 SQVTM, CDR2 ANQGSEA. The CDR3 loop is CSIRHHPETEAFF. CDR3 bases: TGCAGCATTCGACACCACCCAGAGACTGAAGCTTTCTTT.

The rearrangement uses TRBV6-1 and TRBJ1-3; D is perhaps TRBD1 (6 bases). The CDR3 is 12 residues long. In germline, CDR1 is MNHNS, CDR2 SASEGT. The germline V and J ends were trimmed by 6 bases and 15 bases, with 18 bases remaining between them. CDR3 protein: CASSVGQSHPYF. The DNA of the CDR3 is TGTGCCAGCAGCGTCGGACAGAGTCATCCATATTTT.

This chain links TRBV6-1 with TRBJ2-1; 8 nucleotides line up with TRBD1. V dropped 5 bases and J dropped 9; count of bases not matched to a gene: 3. The CDR3 is 12 residues long. Germline V CDR1 and CDR2: MNHNS, SASEGT. Here the CDR3 DNA reads TGTGCCAGCAGTCGAGACAGGGGTGAGCAGTTCTTC. Amino acid sequence: CASSRDRGEQFF.

The V call is TRBV5-4, the J call TRBJ2-5, with TRBD2 matching over 10 bases. Germline lookup yields CDR1 SGHNT and CDR2 YYREEE (reference sequence). The CDR3 contains 16 residues. J was trimmed by 4 bases and V by 4 bases; bases with no gene match: 10. The CDR3 DNA follows: TGTGCCAGCAGCCTTCAAGCGGGAGGGCCCCCAGAGACCCAGTACTTC. Amino acid sequence: CASSLQAGGPPETQYF.

The J gene is TRBJ1-1, the V gene TRBV6-5; D may be TRBD1 (5 bases). The CDR3 sequence is 15 residues long. The V end lost 6 bases, the J end lost 5 bases, and 19 bases lay between the germline ends. CDR1 is MNHEY, CDR2 SVGAGI, per germline. Here the CDR3 reads CASSQAGGGGTEAFF. The CDR3, as DNA: TGTGCCAGCAGCCAAGCGGGGGGTGGAGGGACTGAAGCTTTCTTT.

V usage is TRBV28 and J usage is TRBJ2-2; no clear D. V lost 6 bases, J lost 2 bases, and 13 bases lay in between. The CDR3 is made up of 15 amino acids. Germline V gene lookup returns CDR1 MDHEN and CDR2 SYDVKM. CDR3 residues: CASRPGDTNTGELFF. Written as DNA, the CDR3 is TGTGCCAGCAGACCTGGTGACACTAACACCGGGGAGCTGTTTTTT.

This clone was observed a handful of times. The rearrangement joins TRBV13 to TRBJ1-5; maybe TRBD1 (5 bases). Trimming removed 2 bases at V and 6 bases at J, with 5 bases between. This CDR3 has 12 amino acids. Germline loops: CDR1 PRHDT, CDR2 FYEKMQ (reference sequence). CDR3 DNA: TGTGCCAGCAGCTTAAGGGGTCAGCCCCAGCATTTT. Translated, it gives CASSLRGQPQHF.

This clone was observed once. The chain carries TRBV18 and TRBJ2-1, with 9 nucleotides matching TRBD1. CDR3 length: 13 amino acids. Germline CDR1 reads KGHSH; CDR2 reads LQKENI. Unmatched junction bases numbered 7, after V lost 6 bases and J lost 10 bases. DNA of the CDR3: TGTGCCAGCTCTTCACAGGGGGCCGGGGAGCAGTTCTTC. It is translated as CASSSQGAGEQFF.

The rearrangement uses TRBV30 and TRBJ2-1, with TRBD2 matching over 9 bases. This CDR3 contains 18 residues. V lost 0 bases to trimming and J lost 0 bases; unmatched junction nucleotides: 9. Germline loops: CDR1 GTSNPN, CDR2 SVGIG (reference sequence). CDR3 in amino acids: CAWSVVSGRANSYNEQFF. Written as DNA, the CDR3 is TGTGCCTGGAGTGTAGTTAGCGGGAGAGCTAACTCCTACAATGAGCAGTTCTTC.

The chain employs TRBV4-1 and TRBJ2-4, with D possibly being TRBD2 (5 bases). Germline V CDR1 and CDR2: MGHRA, YSYEKL. The V and J ends lost 6 bases and 1 base respectively, with 16 bases between them. The CDR3 consists of 16 residues. The CDR3 DNA follows: TGCGCCAGCAGTCTCGAGGGAGTGGGGGCCAAAAACATTCAGTACTTC. It encodes CASSLEGVGAKNIQYF.

To note about this clone: The germline gene is not matched at one end of the junction; a read error may be the cause. J is TRBJ1-2 and V is TRBV5-1; TRBD1 might be the D (6 bases). Per germline, CDR1 SGHRS and CDR2 YFSETQ. CDR3 size: 14 residues. The CDR3 nucleotides are TGCGCCAGCAGCTTCCGGGACACTAACGATGGCTACACCTTC. Protein sequence: CASSFRDTNDGYTF.

The chain uses TRBV10-1 and TRBJ2-5; 10 nucleotides match TRBD1. CDR3 length: 15 amino acids. V shed 6 bases, J shed 4 bases, and the junction held 8 bases outside the gene matches. Germline V CDR1 and CDR2: WNHNN, SYGVQD (reference sequence). CDR3 bases: TGCGCCAGCAGCGAAGGACAGGGGGGCATAGAGACCCAGTACTTC. Protein product: CASSEGQGGIETQYF.

V is TRBV28 and J is TRBJ1-3; a possible D gene is TRBD1 (5 bases). Looked up from germline, CDR1 is MDHEN and CDR2 is SYDVKM. The V and J ends lost 6 bases and 6 bases respectively, with 12 bases between them. This CDR3 is built from 13 residues. This CDR3 is CASRVGGENTIYF. CDR3 bases: TGTGCCAGCAGGGTGGGGGGAGAAAACACCATATATTTT.

The chain links TRBV7-2 to TRBJ2-5; weak D call: TRBD2 (6 bases). The germline V gene has CDR1 SGHTA and CDR2 FQGNSA. Trimming pared 0 bases from V and 2 bases from J, leaving 13 bases between. The CDR3 is 16 amino acids. The CDR3 sequence is CASSLAVGAGQETQYF. Written as DNA, the CDR3 is TGTGCCAGCAGCTTAGCGGTTGGGGCGGGACAAGAGACCCAGTACTTC.

V is TRBV28 and J is TRBJ1-1; D unclear. There are 13 residues in the CDR3. Trimming pared 3 bases from V and 2 bases from J, leaving 7 bases between. Germline values: CDR1 MDHEN, CDR2 SYDVKM. The DNA of the CDR3 is TGTGCCAGCAGTTTTTCCAGAAACACTGAAGCTTTCTTT. Protein product: CASSFSRNTEAFF.

The genes are TRBV9 and TRBJ1-3; D not certain. V was cut by 0 bases and J by 1 base, with 11 bases left in between. The CDR3 spans 16 residues. Germline V gives CDR1 SGDLS, CDR2 YYNGEE. CDR3 sequence: CASSVAPGESGNTIYF. In nucleotides, the CDR3 is TGTGCCAGCAGCGTAGCCCCTGGGGAGTCTGGAAACACCATATATTTT.

In its sample, this clone was seen a few times. The chain uses TRBV19 and TRBJ2-7; 8 nucleotides agree with TRBD1. V lost 1 base, J lost 3 bases, and 5 bases stayed unmatched. CDR1 and CDR2 (germline): LNHDA, SQIVND (reference sequence). The CDR3 extends over 15 amino acids. The CDR3 is CASSIVVGQGYEQYF. Written as DNA, the CDR3 is TGTGCCAGTAGTATAGTTGTCGGACAGGGCTACGAGCAGTACTTC.

This chain connects TRBV18 to TRBJ2-1; D is uncertain. From germline, CDR1 is KGHSH and CDR2 LQKENI. The germline V and J ends were trimmed by 3 bases and 0 bases, with 6 bases remaining between them. The CDR3 is made up of 14 amino acids. The CDR3 sequence: CASSPPSSYNEQFF. The CDR3 region has the DNA TGTGCCAGCTCACCGCCCAGCTCCTACAATGAGCAGTTCTTC.

V is TRBV6-1 and J is TRBJ2-7; D remains unclear. Germline CDR1 reads MNHNS; CDR2 reads SASEGT. The CDR3 totals 12 residues. Trimming took 4 bases from V and 3 from J, leaving 7 bases between them. The CDR3 spells CASSVLDYEQYF. The CDR3, as DNA: TGTGCCAGCAGTGTCCTAGACTACGAGCAGTACTTC.

The V and J genes are TRBV4-3 and TRBJ2-6; tentatively, D is TRBD1 (5 bases). The CDR3 covers 18 residues. The germline gives CDR1 LGHNA, CDR2 YSLEER. V lost 0 bases and J lost 0, with 12 bases in between. The CDR3 region is CASSQDDIRGSGANVLTF. The CDR3 bases are TGCGCCAGCAGCCAAGATGACATAAGGGGCTCTGGGGCCAACGTCCTGACTTTC.